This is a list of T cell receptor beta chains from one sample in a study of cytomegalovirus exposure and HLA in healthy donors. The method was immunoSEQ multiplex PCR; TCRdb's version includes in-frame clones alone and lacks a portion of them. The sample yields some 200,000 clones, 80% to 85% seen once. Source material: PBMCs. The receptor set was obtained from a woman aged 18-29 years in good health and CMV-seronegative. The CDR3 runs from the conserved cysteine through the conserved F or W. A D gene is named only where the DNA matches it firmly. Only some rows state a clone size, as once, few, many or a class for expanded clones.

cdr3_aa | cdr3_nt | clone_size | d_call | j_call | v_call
CASSKQGTDEQYF | TGTGCCAGCTCAAAACAGGGGACGGACGAGCAGTACTTC | NA | TRBD1 | TRBJ2-7 | TRBV18
CASSPTGDQPQHF | TGTGCCAGCAGCCCGACAGGGGATCAGCCCCAGCATTTT | few | TRBD1 | TRBJ1-5 | TRBV4-2
CASRYVKFIAGGTDNEQFF | TGTGCCAGCAGATACGTTAAATTTATAGCGGGAGGCACCGACAATGAGCAGTTCTTC | NA | TRBD2 | TRBJ2-1 | TRBV5-8
CASSLGPNGGANEQFF | TGTGCCAGCAGCTTGGGCCCTAACGGGGGGGCCAATGAGCAGTTCTTC | NA | TRBD2 | TRBJ2-1 | TRBV7-6
CASSPRSGGVVGETQYF | TGCGCCAGCAGCCCACGCTCTGGAGGGGTGGTAGGAGAGACCCAGTACTTC | NA | NA | TRBJ2-5 | TRBV5-1
CSVEGSGGYGDTQYF | TGCAGCGTTGAAGGCAGCGGAGGATACGGCGATACGCAGTATTTT | NA | NA | TRBJ2-3 | TRBV29-1
CASSSRDRARVRAEAFF | TGTGCCAGCAGCTCCCGGGACAGGGCAAGGGTAAGGGCTGAAGCTTTCTTT | NA | TRBD1 | TRBJ1-1 | TRBV13
CASSPTGPPSYEQYF | TGCGCCAGCAGCCCGACAGGGCCTCCGTCCTACGAGCAGTACTTC | NA | TRBD1 | TRBJ2-7 | TRBV4-1
CASSSPSTDTQYF | TGCGCCAGCAGCTCCCCTAGCACAGATACGCAGTATTTT | once | NA | TRBJ2-3 | TRBV5-1
CASSEYAGNQPQHF | TGCGCCAGCAGTGAGTATGCAGGCAATCAGCCCCAGCATTTT | NA | NA | TRBJ1-5 | TRBV10-2
CASSMGQGVYNEQFF | TGTGCCAGTAGTATGGGGCAGGGGGTGTACAATGAGCAGTTCTTC | NA | TRBD1 | TRBJ2-1 | TRBV19
CASSPSGTGGRKTQYF | TGTGCCAGCAGTCCATCCGGGACAGGGGGCCGGAAGACCCAGTACTTC | once | TRBD1 | TRBJ2-5 | TRBV28
CASSHDGSTGEQYF | TGCGCCAGCAGCCATGACGGGAGTACGGGCGAGCAGTACTTC | NA | NA | TRBJ2-7 | TRBV5-1
CASSSGQGANTGELFF | TGTGCCAGCAGCTCGGGACAGGGGGCGAACACCGGGGAGCTGTTTTTT | NA | TRBD1 | TRBJ2-2 | TRBV25-1
CASSPSMLGSNQPQHF | TGTGCCAGTAGTCCCTCAATGTTGGGCAGCAATCAGCCCCAGCATTTT | NA | NA | TRBJ1-5 | TRBV19
CASSRTGTYEQYF | TGTGCCAGCAGTAGGACAGGGACCTACGAGCAGTACTTC | NA | TRBD1 | TRBJ2-7 | TRBV6-5
CSASSGAEQFF | TGCAGTGCTTCCAGCGGGGCTGAGCAGTTCTTC | NA | TRBD2 | TRBJ2-1 | TRBV20-1
CASSSAEAQREKLFF | TGTGCCAGCAGCTCCGCGGAGGCCCAAAGGGAAAAACTGTTTTTT | NA | NA | TRBJ1-4 | TRBV7-9
CASSYSRDRTYEQYF | TGTGCCAGCAGTTACTCCAGGGACAGGACCTACGAGCAGTACTTC | NA | TRBD1 | TRBJ2-7 | TRBV6-5
CASSPFSGNTIYF | TGTGCCAGCAGTCCCTTCTCTGGAAACACCATATATTTT | NA | NA | TRBJ1-3 | TRBV27
CASSYRRLDTQYF | TGTGCCAGCAGCTATCGGAGACTAGATACGCAGTATTTT | NA | NA | TRBJ2-3 | TRBV27
CSVEDLGKEREKLFF | TGCAGCGTTGAAGATCTCGGGAAGGAACGGGAAAAACTGTTTTTT | NA | NA | TRBJ1-4 | TRBV29-1
CAISQGAGEQYF | TGTGCCATCAGCCAGGGGGCAGGCGAGCAGTACTTC | NA | TRBD1 | TRBJ2-7 | TRBV10-3
CAWNLAGGYNEQFF | TGTGCCTGGAACCTAGCGGGAGGGTACAATGAGCAGTTCTTC | once | TRBD2 | TRBJ2-1 | TRBV30
CATRRTDLNTEAFF | TGTGCCACACGAAGGACTGACTTGAACACTGAAGCTTTCTTT | few | NA | TRBJ1-1 | TRBV10-3
CASSYWGGRYNEQFF | TGTGCCAGCAGTTACTGGGGGGGCCGTTACAATGAGCAGTTCTTC | NA | NA | TRBJ2-1 | TRBV6-5
CASRLKGGGVSNQPQHF | TGTGCCAGCAGACTTAAGGGTGGGGGGGTTAGCAATCAGCCCCAGCATTTT | NA | NA | TRBJ1-5 | TRBV28
CASSWGGGGTEAFF | TGTGCCAGCAGCTGGGGCGGGGGAGGCACTGAAGCTTTCTTT | NA | NA | TRBJ1-1 | TRBV5-6
CASSPNGDMNTEAFF | TGTGCCAGCTCACCCAACGGGGATATGAACACTGAAGCTTTCTTT | once | NA | TRBJ1-1 | TRBV18
CASPAYEQYF | TGTGCCAGCCCGGCCTACGAGCAGTACTTC | NA | NA | TRBJ2-7 | TRBV6-4
CASSLVSRREQYF | TGTGCCAGCAGCTTAGTATCTAGACGGGAGCAGTACTTC | NA | NA | TRBJ2-7 | TRBV7-2
CASSFSTGDPNTEAFF | TGTGCCAGCAGTTTCTCCACAGGGGACCCTAACACTGAAGCTTTCTTT | NA | TRBD1 | TRBJ1-1 | TRBV28
CASSINRGTEQYF | TGTGCGAGCAGCATTAACAGGGGGACCGAGCAGTACTTC | NA | TRBD1 | TRBJ2-7 | TRBV2
CASSLTGALEYF | TGTGCCAGCAGCTTAACGGGAGCCTTGGAGTATTTT | once | NA | TRBJ2-3 | TRBV5-4
CAWTLPGGTHEQFF | TGTGCCTGGACCCTACCAGGGGGTACTCATGAGCAGTTCTTC | NA | TRBD1 | TRBJ2-1 | TRBV30
CASSKQGWGTEAFF | TGCGCCAGTTCGAAACAGGGATGGGGGACTGAAGCTTTCTTT | NA | NA | TRBJ1-1 | TRBV5-1
CASSEGGSTDTQYF | TGTGCCAGCAGTGAAGGAGGTAGCACAGATACGCAGTATTTT | NA | NA | TRBJ2-3 | TRBV6-1
CASSSASGRRGELFF | TGTGCCAGCAGCTCCGCTAGCGGGAGACGCGGGGAGCTGTTTTTT | NA | TRBD2 | TRBJ2-2 | TRBV11-2
CASSQESGFSLPGYTF | TGTGCCAGCAGCCAAGAGTCAGGGTTCAGTCTCCCTGGCTACACCTTC | NA | NA | TRBJ1-2 | TRBV14
CASSWTGTNYGYTF | TGTGCCAGTAGCTGGACAGGGACTAACTATGGCTACACCTTC | NA | TRBD1 | TRBJ1-2 | TRBV19
CASSTNLPTGWVTDTQYF | TGTGCCAGCAGCACCAATCTCCCGACGGGGTGGGTCACAGATACGCAGTATTTT | NA | NA | TRBJ2-3 | TRBV11-2
CASKPPGGDNSPLHF | TGCGCCAGCAAACCCCCAGGAGGGGATAATTCACCCCTCCACTTT | once | NA | TRBJ1-6 | TRBV5-1
CATAGQGAGNTIYF | TGTGCCACCGCGGGACAGGGCGCTGGAAACACCATATATTTT | NA | TRBD1 | TRBJ1-3 | TRBV7-9
CASSLPREETQYF | TGTGCCAGCAGCCTCCCACGGGAAGAGACCCAGTACTTC | NA | NA | TRBJ2-5 | TRBV5-8
CASSPDKTSGPYNEQFF | TGTGCCAGCAGCCCAGATAAGACTAGCGGCCCCTACAATGAGCAGTTCTTC | NA | TRBD2 | TRBJ2-1 | TRBV4-2
CASSAWGHTDTQYF | TGTGCCAGCAGCGCCTGGGGGCACACAGATACGCAGTATTTT | NA | NA | TRBJ2-3 | TRBV9